This T cell receptor (beta chain) appears in the sequencing data of a study of response to subunit inactivated influenza vaccine. A note on this clonotype: Antigen: not known.

TCRdb re-called the RT-PCR reads through MiXCR, storing one row per CDR3 protein. This table has about 500,000 distinct CDR3 sequences, 15% to 20% appearing once. Germline V CDR1 and CDR2: SGHTA, FQGTGA. With 5 bases clipped from V and 5 bases from J, the junction kept 7 bases outside the gene matches. The CDR3 consists of 16 residues. Study outcomes and limitations: T cells newly recruited by each seasonal influenza vaccination are few, the authors suggested.

The material sequenced was CD4+ T cells sorted from PBMCs, taken around 25 months after vaccination. The chain employs TRBV7-3 and TRBJ2-3; 13 bases align to TRBD2. This TCR was sampled from a man aged 50-75 years who received an inactivated influenza vaccine. The CDR3 nucleotides are TGTGCCAGCAGCCGAACTAGCGGGAGGGAGGGAGATACGCAGTATTTT. It specifies CASSRTSGREGDTQYF.